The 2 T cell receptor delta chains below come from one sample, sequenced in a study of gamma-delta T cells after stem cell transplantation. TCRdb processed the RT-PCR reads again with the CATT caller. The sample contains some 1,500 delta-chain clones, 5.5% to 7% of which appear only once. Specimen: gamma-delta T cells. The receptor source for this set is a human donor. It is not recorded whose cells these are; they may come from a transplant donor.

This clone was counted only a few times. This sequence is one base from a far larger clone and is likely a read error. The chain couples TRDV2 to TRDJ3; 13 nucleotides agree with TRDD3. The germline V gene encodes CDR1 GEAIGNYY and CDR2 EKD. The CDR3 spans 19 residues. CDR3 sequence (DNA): TGTGCCTGTGACACCGTACTGGGGGATACGTCGTGGGGCACCCGACAGATGTTTTTC. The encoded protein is CACDTVLGDTSWGTRQMFF.

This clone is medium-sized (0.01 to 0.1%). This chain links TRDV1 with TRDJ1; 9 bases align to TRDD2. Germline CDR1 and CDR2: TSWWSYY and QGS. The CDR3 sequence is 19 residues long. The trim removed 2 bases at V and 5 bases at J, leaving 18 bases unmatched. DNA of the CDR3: TGTGCTCTTGGGGAAACTTATCCTTCCTACGAGGGTGGGGGAGATAAACTCATCTTT. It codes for CALGETYPSYEGGGDKLIF.